This record concerns one T cell receptor beta chain sequence. Its antigen is undetermined. The CDR3 loop spans 13 amino acids. Germline lookup yields CDR1 MNHEY and CDR2 SVGEGT. Trimming removed 6 bases from V and 14 bases from J, with 17 bases in between. UMIs and a universal primer site were added when TCR cDNA was made by 5'RACE template switching. A single record per CDR3 protein comes from TCRdb applying MiXCR to the 5' RACE reads. The sample gives some 320,000 distinct CDR3 sequences, around 9.3% of which show up once; about 3% is in the top ten. The data are from a study of T cells after yellow fever vaccination. Study background: Fractions low in cell number were prepared with SMART-Seq v4 Ultra Low Input. Study-level findings and limits: Subsequent booster samples again held most clones from primary vaccination (around 96% CD4, nearly 90% CD8).

This specimen consisted of CD4+ T cells sorted from PBMCs, obtained 5 days after the yellow fever booster vaccination. The gene calls are TRBV6-2 or TRBV6-3 and TRBJ1-6, with D unclear. The sequence came from a man younger than 35 who received the YFV17D yellow fever vaccine. The CDR3 DNA follows: TGTGCCAGCAGCCCCGGTAGGGCAAGAACCCTCCACTTT. Encoded protein: CASSPGRARTLHF.